These 18 T cell receptor beta chains came from one sample sequenced in a study of blood T cells in healthy people across ages. It was with a sample-barcoded 5' primer and a J-beta primer mix that a second PCR of roughly 7 to 12 cycles was run. TCRdb re-called the 5' RACE reads through MiXCR, storing one row per CDR3 protein. Here the sample spans about 1.8 million distinct CDR3 sequences, 40% to 55% being singletons. The sequenced material came from blood. The source of these receptors is a woman aged 40 to 49 in good health.

The chain combines TRBV24-1 with TRBJ2-2; 7 nucleotides agree with TRBD2. This CDR3 comprises 17 residues. Germline CDR1 is KGHDR and CDR2 is SFDVKD. Trimming at V came to 3 bases and at J to 1 base, leaving 7 bases not matched to a gene. Here the CDR3 reads CATSDVGRGGNTGELFF. CDR3 DNA: TGTGCCACCAGTGATGTAGGTCGCGGGGGGAACACCGGGGAGCTGTTTTTT.

This clonotype was detected a few times. CDR3 residues: CASSQPGQRYNEQFF. The CDR3 DNA is TGTGCCAGCAGCCAACCGGGACAGAGGTACAATGAGCAGTTCTTC. The chain combines TRBV6-5 with TRBJ2-1, with TRBD1 matching 7 bases. The CDR3 is 15 residues long. Trimming cost V 6 bases and J 4 bases; bases outside gene matches: 9. Germline V lookup: CDR1 MNHEY, CDR2 SVGAGI.

This clonotype was observed a few times. This chain links TRBV20-1 with TRBJ2-1; D possibly uses TRBD1 or TRBD2 (5 bases each). The germline V gene has CDR1 DFQATT and CDR2 SNEGSKA (reference sequence). V was pared by 5 bases and J by 6 bases, with 20 bases between. This CDR3 region has 15 residues. The CDR3 loop is CSARKTGNRLNEQFF. In nucleotides, the CDR3 is TGCAGTGCTCGAAAGACGGGGAACAGGCTCAATGAGCAGTTCTTC.

This chain uses TRBV6-5 with TRBJ1-2; D gene ambiguous. The CDR3 covers 15 residues. Germline loops: CDR1 MNHEY, CDR2 SVGAGI. The V end was cut by 6 bases, the J end by 8 bases, with 22 bases between. The chain's CDR3 is CASRRNGRTMRGYTF. In DNA, the CDR3 is TGTGCCAGCAGACGGAATGGACGGACGATGCGGGGCTACACCTTC.

This CDR3 reads CSVDRVAQETQYF. As DNA, the CDR3 is TGCAGCGTTGATCGGGTAGCCCAAGAGACCCAGTACTTC. V gene TRBV29-1 combines with J gene TRBJ2-5, with D unresolved. Trimming removed 3 bases from V and 1 base from J, with 9 bases in between. The CDR3 is made up of 13 amino acids. Germline CDR1 SQVTM, CDR2 ANQGSEA.

This chain joins TRBV5-1 and TRBJ1-2; TRBD1 is a possible D gene (5 bases). Between the trimmed V and J ends, which lost 4 bases and 3 bases, there was a span of 19 bases. The CDR3 spans 16 residues. The V gene's germline CDR1 is SGHRS and CDR2 YFSETQ. The CDR3 protein is CASSAGPSAEDYGYTF. The CDR3 bases are TGCGCCAGCAGCGCGGGGCCTTCCGCGGAGGACTATGGCTACACCTTC.

The CDR3 nucleotides are TGTGCCAGCACCAGCGACGGACTCACCTACGAGCAGTACTTC. Translated: CASTSDGLTYEQYF. The genes are TRBV6-2 or TRBV6-3 and TRBJ2-7; D may be TRBD2 (5 bases). The CDR3 loop spans 14 amino acids. Per the germline V gene, CDR1 is MNHEY and CDR2 is SVGEGT. The V end lost 7 bases, the J end lost 2 bases, and 15 bases lay between the germline ends.

The chain links TRBV24-1 to TRBJ2-5; the D gene is possibly TRBD1 (6 bases). The J call is in doubt because the DNA end fits TRBJ2-7 better. CDR1 KGHDR and CDR2 SFDVKD come from the germline V gene. This CDR3 is 13 amino acids long. CDR3 nucleotides: TGTGCCACCAGTGATTTGACAGGGTACGAGCAGTACTTC. Translated: CATSDLTGYEQYF.

The rearrangement joins TRBV12-3 or TRBV12-4 to TRBJ2-7; 12 nucleotides line up with TRBD1. There are 15 residues in the CDR3. V shed 3 bases, J shed 8 bases, and the junction held 8 bases outside the gene matches. The CDR3 bases are TGTGCCAGCAGTTTCGCTCCGGGGACAGGGGGCAAGCAGTACTTC. This encodes CASSFAPGTGGKQYF.

The chain joins TRBV3-1 to TRBJ1-6; 8 nucleotides match TRBD1. Germline CDR1 reads LGHDT; CDR2 reads YNNKEL (reference sequence). The trim removed 0 bases at V and 7 bases at J, leaving 8 bases unmatched. CDR3 length equals 17 residues. CDR3 sequence: CASSQDFGTGGNSPLHF. The CDR3 DNA is TGTGCCAGCAGCCAAGATTTCGGGACAGGTGGGAATTCACCCCTCCACTTT.

The chain has TRBV5-1 and TRBJ2-3; possibly TRBD2 for D (5 bases). V lost 4 bases and J lost 9, with 12 bases in between. CDR1 and CDR2 from the germline V gene are SGHRS and YFSETQ. The CDR3 is 12 amino acids. The CDR3 loop reads CASSKELGTQYF. DNA of the CDR3: TGCGCCAGCAGCAAGGAACTAGGAACGCAGTATTTT.

The genes are TRBV7-2 and TRBJ2-3; a possible D gene is TRBD2 (6 bases). V was clipped by 6 bases and J by 0 bases, with 16 bases between them. The germline CDR1 and CDR2 sequences are SGHTA and FQGNSA. The CDR3 length is 16 residues. CDR3 amino acids: CASSSRLSGSTDTQYF. In DNA, the CDR3 is TGTGCCAGCAGTTCCCGCCTTAGCGGAAGCACAGATACGCAGTATTTT.

The genes are TRBV29-1 and TRBJ2-3; D ambiguous. The CDR3 is made up of 15 amino acids. Trimming cost V 2 bases and J 0 bases, with 12 bases left between them. Germline CDR1 is SQVTM and CDR2 is ANQGSEA. Here the CDR3 reads CSVETASASTDTQYF. The DNA for the CDR3 is TGCAGCGTTGAAACCGCCAGTGCTAGCACAGATACGCAGTATTTT.

The sample holds one count of this clonotype. V is TRBV13 and J is TRBJ1-2; D gene ambiguous. Germline V gene sequence: CDR1 PRHDT, CDR2 FYEKMQ (reference sequence). The CDR3 consists of 14 residues. Trimming pared 5 bases from V and 4 bases from J, leaving 14 bases between. CDR3 in amino acids: CASSQASPVYGYTF. The CDR3 region has the DNA TGTGCCAGCAGCCAAGCCAGCCCAGTCTATGGCTACACCTTC.

There are a few counts of this clonotype. Written as DNA, the CDR3 is TGTGCCAGCAGCCAAGAGTCCTCCTACGAGCAGTACTTC. This encodes CASSQESSYEQYF. The V gene is TRBV4-2, the J gene TRBJ2-7; no definite D call. With 0 bases removed from V and 0 bases from J, the gap between germline ends came to 3 bases. Germline V gene data show CDR1 as LGHNA and CDR2 as YNFKEQ. The CDR3 spans 13 residues.

On this clonotype: The junction does not match germline at one end; this may be a read error. The V gene is TRBV7-2, the J gene TRBJ2-7; no clear D. This CDR3 has 14 residues. Germline values: CDR1 SGHTA, CDR2 FQGNSA. Here the CDR3 DNA reads TGTGCCAGCAGCTCTACACCGAGCTCCCACGAGCAGTACTTC. Its translation: CASSSTPSSHEQYF.

V gene TRBV10-3 combines with J gene TRBJ2-1; tentatively, D is TRBD2 (6 bases). V was trimmed by 6 bases and J by 2 bases, leaving 14 bases between them. CDR3 length: 15 amino acids. CDR1 is ENHRY, CDR2 SYGVKD, per germline. The CDR3 DNA is TGTGCCATCAGACGGGGACTGGAAGCCTACAATGAGCAGTTCTTC. Translation: CAIRRGLEAYNEQFF.

This clonotype was observed a single time. The chain combines TRBV15 with TRBJ1-1; the D gene is possibly TRBD1 (5 bases). CDR3 size: 15 residues. Per the germline V gene, CDR1 is LNHNV and CDR2 is YYDKDF (reference sequence). Trimming cost V 8 bases and J 3 bases, with 19 bases left between them. CDR3 loop: CATGMPSGAYTEAFF. DNA of the CDR3: TGTGCCACCGGGATGCCCAGTGGGGCTTACACTGAAGCTTTCTTT.